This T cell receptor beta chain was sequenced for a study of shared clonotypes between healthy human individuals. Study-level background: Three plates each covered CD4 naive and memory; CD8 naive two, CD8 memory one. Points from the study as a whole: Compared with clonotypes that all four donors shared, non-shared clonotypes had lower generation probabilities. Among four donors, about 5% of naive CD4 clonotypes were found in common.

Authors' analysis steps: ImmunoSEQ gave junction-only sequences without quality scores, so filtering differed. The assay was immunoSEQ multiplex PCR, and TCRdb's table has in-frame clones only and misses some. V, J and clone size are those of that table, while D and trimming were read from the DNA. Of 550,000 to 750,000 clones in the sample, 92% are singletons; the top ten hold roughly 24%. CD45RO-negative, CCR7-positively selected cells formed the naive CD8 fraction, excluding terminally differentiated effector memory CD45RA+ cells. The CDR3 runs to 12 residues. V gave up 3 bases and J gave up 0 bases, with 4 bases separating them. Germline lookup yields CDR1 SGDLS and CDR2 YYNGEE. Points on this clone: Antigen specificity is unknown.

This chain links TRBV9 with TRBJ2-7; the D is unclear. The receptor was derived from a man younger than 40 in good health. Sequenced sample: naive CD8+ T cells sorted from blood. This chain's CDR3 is CASSGYSYEQYF. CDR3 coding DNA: TGTGCCAGCAGCGGATACTCCTACGAGCAGTACTTC. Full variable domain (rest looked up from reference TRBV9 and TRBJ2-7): DSGVTQTPKHLITATGQRVTLRCSPRSGDLSVYWYQQSLDQGLQFLIQYYNGEERAKGNILERFSAQQFPDLHSELNLSSLELGDSALYFCASSGYSYEQYFGPGTRLTVT.